This record concerns one T cell receptor (beta chain) sequence. This clone has more than one count but fewer than ten. Its antigen remains undetermined. Base qualities are not recorded, but no much larger clone differs from it by a single base. This entry comes from a study of beta chain features in type 1 diabetes (dated by TCRdb to the late 2010s). About the investigation overall: Mean age, gender distribution, total cell number and subset yield were not different between patients and healthy donors. Regulatory and stem cell-like memory subsets were obtained from only 8 patients and about eight healthy donors, while naive and central memory subsets were obtained from all 28 donors. In the study, TCRB repertoires of sorted circulating CD4+ T cell subsets from recently diagnosed type 1 diabetes patients were compared with those of matched healthy donors. A total of some 100,000,000 sorted cells were examined across all samples, and a strong correlation was observed between cell number per subset and RNA yield.

What the authors observed across the whole study: Only small numbers of individuals were included in the HLA sub-analyses, which left unresolved whether HLA type had any influence on TCRB rearrangement. PCR might favor shorter templates, but patient and control samples were amplified and corrected together, so any skew would affect both groups equally. Because cDNA rather than genomic DNA was sequenced, highly expressing activated cells could have been over-represented, although no difference in activation and CD3 levels was found between groups. A moderate but significant shortening of TCRB CDR3 length was observed in type 1 diabetes patients in all four CD4+ subsets. Patients with type 1 diabetes made fewer insertions and deleted more nucleotides at VDJ recombination sites, implying thymic rearrangement abnormalities. Naive, central memory and regulatory TCRB repertoires appeared to be more alike among patients than among healthy donors.

From each donor, a single peripheral blood sample of about 100 mL on average was drawn into heparinised tubes. A BD FACSAria II and a panel including CD45RO, CCR7, CD25, CD127, CD95 and CD27 were used to sort naive, central memory, regulatory and stem cell-like memory CD4+ T cells. A purity above 98% was achieved for all sorted populations. PBMCs were isolated immediately by Lymphoprep density gradient centrifugation and stained directly without culture. Samples were stained and sorted in pairs, with one healthy donor and one patient per experiment, so that batch effects were minimized. CDR1 LNHDA and CDR2 SQIVND are derived from the germline V gene (reference sequence). The CDR3 has 16 amino acids, counting the end cysteine and phenylalanine. The only DNA kept is the CDR3, 48 bases in frame from the first base. The germline ends are 17 bases apart after V is trimmed by 3 bases and J by 3 bases. The High Capacity cDNA Reverse Transcription Kit was used to reverse transcribe all of the isolated RNA, meaning that expressed TCRB transcripts were what got sequenced. Deep immunoSEQ sequencing was performed on naive, central memory and regulatory T cell samples, with an average of roughly 4 million total reads per sample. Sorted cells were lysed in RLT buffer and RNA was extracted with DNase-treated RNeasy Micro or Mini kits, depending on cell number. Each cell subset was processed on its own to prevent cross-contamination, while patient and healthy donor samples were processed together. TCRB sequences were amplified from cDNA with the immunoSEQ multiplex PCR, producing 87-bp fragments spanning the CDR3 region. Amplicons were sequenced on the Illumina HiSeq platform. On the study's bioinformatics: Synthetic template baselines were used to correct PCR bias computationally, reads within Hamming distance 2 were collapsed, and singletons that could not be merged were discarded. By aligning reads against IMGT, V, D and J genes, CDR3 length, and insertions or deletions at six rearrangement sites were assigned. Within each subset, clonotype counts were normalized to the number of sorted cells before true diversity and Gini coefficients were calculated with the tcR R package. The overlap coefficient, calculated on TCRB nucleotide sequences, was used to measure repertoire sharing. Out-of-frame TCRB sequences from naive cells were analyzed to stand in for the pre-selection repertoire. TCRdb carries this immuneACCESS record with in-frame sequences only. Its versions omit some clonotypes, under half of them owing to an unresolved V gene in the studies checked, with the rest unexplained. V and J calls plus clone size are reproduced from that table; the DNA served to infer D and trimming. This sample lists 200,000 to 250,000 clones; under 20% were detected once. The top ten clonotypes cover roughly 0.08% of the sample.

Sequences were obtained from naive CD4+ T cells from blood. The cell subset or site label for this specimen denotes: true naive CD4+ T cells. This clonotype was obtained from a man aged 25 to 40 with type 1 diabetes. This chain is built from TRBV19 and TRBJ1-1; a tentative D match to TRBD1 spans 5 bases. Here is the DNA: TGTGCCAGTAGTATCGGTTCCCAGAGGGGTGACACTGAAGCTTTCTTT. This yields the protein CASSIGSQRGDTEAFF.